This T cell receptor beta chain comes out of a study of blood T cells in healthy people across ages (dated by TCRdb to the mid-2010s). Turning to the overall study: In model experiments, roughly one uniquely barcoded TCR beta cDNA molecule per two T cells was captured by template switching. Using deep sequencing normalized with unique cDNA molecular identifiers, the study measured how TCR beta repertoire diversity changes with age. Four age groups were formed from the donors: young (average about 15 years), middle-aged (roughly 38), aged (under 70) and long-lived (roughly 81). Two additional independent replicas of 1 million unique cDNA reads from the same blood draw were analyzed for two donors (one aged 18 to 30 and one aged 80 or older). Overall study results and their limits: A strong correlation was found between observed TCR beta diversity and the percentage of naive T cells measured by flow cytometry. As age increased, observed TCR beta diversity per million T cells dropped in a roughly linear way, and a significant reduction was already evident by age approximately 40. The CMV infection status of donors was not known, potentially confounding age-related changes in expanded clonotypes. Estimates of total diversity based on one million sequenced T cells were considered lower bounds and underestimates. Compared with the aged group, the long-lived group had more naive CD4+ T cells, fewer expanded clones and increased TCR diversity, a pattern suggesting age selection. Since profiling was done on bulk unsorted PBMCs, naive and antigen-experienced compartments could not be conclusively compared.

The method was 5' RACE. TCRdb records Illumina HiSeq 2500 as the sequencer. A second PCR of about 7 to 12 cycles was run with a J-beta primer mix and a sample-barcoded 5' primer. A template-switch 5' adaptor carrying 12 random nucleotides introduced a unique molecular identifier onto each TCR beta cDNA molecule. At least 2.5 million CDR3-containing paired-end reads were obtained from each sample. First-strand cDNA synthesis was performed from all RNA using the Mint cDNA synthesis kit, with priming by a TRBC-specific oligonucleotide. After uracil-DNA glycosylase treatment, a first 18-cycle PCR used universal primers M1SS and BC2_uni_R on all cDNA. Per the original workflow: For normalization, 1 million high-quality reads, each with a distinct molecular identifier, were randomly selected from each sample. Instead of being binned into consensus sequences, reads with shared molecular identifiers were discarded. CDR3 identification, clonotype clustering and error correction used MiTCR with a Q25 quality threshold and the strictest error-elimination algorithm. Lower-bound total TCR beta diversity was estimated with a nonparametric unseen species model using Euler transformation. In TCRdb, the public reads were trimmed at Q25 with fastp and aligned with MiXCR, with productive beta chains retained. Rows are unified per CDR3 protein, each entry keeping the most common DNA and genes. The V and J calls were determined by TCRdb, not by the authors. The sample includes around 1,000,000 distinct CDR3 sequences, with approximately 26% observed a single time. Approximately 0.75% of the sample belongs to the ten largest clones.

According to the germline V gene, CDR1 reads SGHAT and CDR2 reads FQNNGV. The CDR3 sequence holds 13 residues, the cysteine and phenylalanine included. Just the 39-base CDR3 DNA is kept, in frame starting at base 1. V lost 8 bases and J lost 0 bases; the stretch between them is 9 bases long. The 35 to 40 donors, aged about 6 to 95 years, were systemically healthy Caucasian individuals from Russia. Ten milliliters of peripheral blood were drawn from each donor into EDTA-treated Vacutainer tubes. PBMCs were isolated by Ficoll-Paque density-gradient centrifugation, with at least 6.5 million obtained per sample. Trizol reagent was used to extract total RNA from PBMCs, with at least 6 micrograms per sample. The percentages of naive CD45RAhigh/CD27high T cells were determined by flow cytometry on a PBMC aliquot from every donor. In regard to this clonotype: The antigen it recognizes is unknown. Base qualities are not provided; no much larger clone lies one nucleotide away.

This same sample was also taken into another study, of T cells of mothers and their children. Per the second study: Nine systemically healthy Caucasian individuals served as donors, namely three mothers together with their six children. cDNA synthesis used all of the extracted RNA, with about 1.5 ug of RNA in each 15 ul reaction. In the second PCR, the M1S primer introduced both the sample barcodes and 2-4 random nucleotides. Each mother yielded over 9.5 million TCR beta CDR3 reads and each child 2.5 million to 3.5 million reads. In both related and unrelated pairs, thymic selection shapes the output of TCR recombination in a similar way, with inherited differences having only a minor effect. Normalized repertoire overlap in related mother-child pairs was always slightly higher than in unrelated mother-child pairs, but the difference was never significant. Persistent microchimeric T cell clones were not detected, at a sensitivity of around 100 clones per million clonotypes. The study used deep NGS to compare TCR beta repertoires of mothers and children, seeking features distinguishing related mother-child pairs from unrelated individuals. Mothers averaged 40 +/- 4 years of age and children averaged about 12 +/- 4 years. Libraries were sequenced on Illumina HiSeq 2000 with 100+100 nt paired-end reads after adapter ligation with NEBNext reagents. To prevent cross-contamination, the mother and child libraries were prepared a month apart and were sequenced in separate runs. For each donor, between about 450,000 and 2,300,000 distinct TCR beta clonotypes were identified. Naive TCR beta clonotypes were estimated from low-frequency clonotypes matched to each donor's FACS-determined naive share, without sorting.

The sequence joins TRBV11-2 to TRBJ2-3; the D gene is not confidently resolved. This TCR was recovered from a girl aged 2-10 years in good health. The material sequenced was blood. The sequenced DNA is TGTGCCAGCGGGCTTCTTAGCACAGATACGCAGTATTTT. The resulting protein is CASGLLSTDTQYF.